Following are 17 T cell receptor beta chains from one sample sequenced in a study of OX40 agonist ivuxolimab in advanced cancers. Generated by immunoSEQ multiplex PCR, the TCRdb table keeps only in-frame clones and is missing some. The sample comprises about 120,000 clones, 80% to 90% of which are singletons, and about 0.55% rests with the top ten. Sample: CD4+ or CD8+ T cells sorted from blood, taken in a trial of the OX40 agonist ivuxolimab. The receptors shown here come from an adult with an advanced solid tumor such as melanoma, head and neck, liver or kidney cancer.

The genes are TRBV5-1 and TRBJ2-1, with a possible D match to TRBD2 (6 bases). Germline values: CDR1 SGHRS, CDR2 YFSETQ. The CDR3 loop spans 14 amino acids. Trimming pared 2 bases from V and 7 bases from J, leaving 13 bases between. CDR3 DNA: TGCGCCAGCAGCTTCCTAGCGACGGGGAATGAGCAGTTCTTC. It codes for CASSFLATGNEQFF.

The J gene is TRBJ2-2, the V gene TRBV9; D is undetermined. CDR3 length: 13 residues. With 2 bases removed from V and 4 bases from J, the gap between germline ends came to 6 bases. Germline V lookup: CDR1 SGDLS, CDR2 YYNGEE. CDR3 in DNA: TGTGCCAGCAGCGTTTCCGGCACCGGGGAGCTGTTTTTT. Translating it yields CASSVSGTGELFF.

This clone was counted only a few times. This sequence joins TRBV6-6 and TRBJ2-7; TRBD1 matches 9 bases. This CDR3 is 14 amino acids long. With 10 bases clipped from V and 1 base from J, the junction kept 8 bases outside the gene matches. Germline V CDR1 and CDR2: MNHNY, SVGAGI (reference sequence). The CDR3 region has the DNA TGTGCCACCAGGGGACAGGGACATTCCTACGAGCAGTACTTC. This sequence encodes CATRGQGHSYEQYF.

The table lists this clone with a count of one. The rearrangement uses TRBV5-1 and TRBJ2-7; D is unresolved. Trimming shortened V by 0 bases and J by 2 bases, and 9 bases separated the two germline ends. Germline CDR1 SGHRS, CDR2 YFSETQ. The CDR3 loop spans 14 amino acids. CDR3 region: CASSLDQAPYEQYF. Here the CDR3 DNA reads TGCGCCAGCAGCTTGGACCAAGCCCCCTACGAGCAGTACTTC.

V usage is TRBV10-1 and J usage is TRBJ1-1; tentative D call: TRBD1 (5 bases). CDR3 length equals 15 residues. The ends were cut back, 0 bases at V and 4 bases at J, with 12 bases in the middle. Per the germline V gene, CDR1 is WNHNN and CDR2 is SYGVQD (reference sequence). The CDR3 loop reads CASSESMGGSTEAFF. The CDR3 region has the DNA TGCGCCAGCAGTGAGTCGATGGGGGGAAGCACTGAAGCTTTCTTT.

The CDR3 protein is CARIDPGTGKNTGELFF. The CDR3 DNA follows: TGTGCCAGAATCGATCCTGGGACAGGGAAGAACACCGGGGAGCTGTTTTTT. The chain couples TRBV5-3 to TRBJ2-2, with 9 bases identical to TRBD1. TRBV5-3 is an open reading frame, and its role is uncertain. V lost 6 bases, J lost 1 base, and 10 bases stayed unmatched. CDR3 length: 17 residues.

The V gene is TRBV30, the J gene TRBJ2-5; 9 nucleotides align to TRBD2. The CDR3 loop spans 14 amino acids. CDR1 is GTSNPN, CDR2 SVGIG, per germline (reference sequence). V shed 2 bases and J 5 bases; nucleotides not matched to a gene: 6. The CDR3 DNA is TGTGCCTGGAGTTCGACTAGCGGTCGGGAGACCCAGTACTTC. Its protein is CAWSSTSGRETQYF.

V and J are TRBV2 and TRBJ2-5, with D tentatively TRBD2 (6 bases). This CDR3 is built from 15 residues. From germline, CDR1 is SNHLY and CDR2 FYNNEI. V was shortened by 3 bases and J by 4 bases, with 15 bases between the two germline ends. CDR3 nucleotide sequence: TGTGCCAGCAGTGACCCCGGGACTCGCGGAGAGACCCAGTACTTC. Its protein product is CASSDPGTRGETQYF.

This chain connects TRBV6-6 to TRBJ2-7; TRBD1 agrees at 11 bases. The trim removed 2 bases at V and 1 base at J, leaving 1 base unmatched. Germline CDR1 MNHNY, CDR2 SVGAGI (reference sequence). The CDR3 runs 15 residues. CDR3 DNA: TGTGCCAGCAGTTACGGACAGGGGGCTTCCTACGAGCAGTACTTC. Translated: CASSYGQGASYEQYF.

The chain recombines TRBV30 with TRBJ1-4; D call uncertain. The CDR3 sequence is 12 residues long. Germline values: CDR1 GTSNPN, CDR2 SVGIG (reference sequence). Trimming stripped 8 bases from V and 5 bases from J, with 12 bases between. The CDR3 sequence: CAKGRVNEKLFF. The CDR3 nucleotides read TGTGCCAAGGGCAGAGTAAATGAAAAACTGTTTTTT.

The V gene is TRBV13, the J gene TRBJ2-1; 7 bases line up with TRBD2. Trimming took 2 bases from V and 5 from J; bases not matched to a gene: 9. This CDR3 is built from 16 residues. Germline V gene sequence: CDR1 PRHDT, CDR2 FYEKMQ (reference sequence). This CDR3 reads CASSLRVGGTNNEQFF. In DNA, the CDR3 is TGTGCCAGCAGCTTACGGGTCGGGGGGACCAACAATGAGCAGTTCTTC.

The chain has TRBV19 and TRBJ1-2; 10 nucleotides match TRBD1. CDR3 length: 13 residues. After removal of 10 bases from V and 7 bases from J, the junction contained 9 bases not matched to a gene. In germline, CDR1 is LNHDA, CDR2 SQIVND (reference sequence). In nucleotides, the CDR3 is TGTGCCATTGCGGCGGACAGGGGGTTTGGCTACACCTTC. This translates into CAIAADRGFGYTF.

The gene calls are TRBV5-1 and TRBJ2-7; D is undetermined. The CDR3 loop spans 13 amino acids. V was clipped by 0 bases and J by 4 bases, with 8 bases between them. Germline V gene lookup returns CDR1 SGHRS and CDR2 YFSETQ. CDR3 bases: TGCGCCAGCAGCTTGGCCGGGCCGTACGAGCAGTACTTC. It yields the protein CASSLAGPYEQYF. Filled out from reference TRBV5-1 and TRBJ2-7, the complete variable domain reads KAGVTQTPRYLIKTRGQQVTLSCSPISGHRSVSWYQQTPGQGLQFLFEYFSETQRNKGNFPGRFSGRQFSNSRSEMNVSTLELGDSALYLCASSLAGPYEQYFGPGTRLTVT.

The CDR3 loop reads CASSLGSAGLAFF. The CDR3 bases are TGTGCCAGCAGCTTAGGGTCGGCGGGGCTTGCTTTCTTT. The chain uses TRBV11-3 and TRBJ1-1; D possibly corresponds to TRBD1 (5 bases). Per the germline V gene, CDR1 is SGHNT and CDR2 is YENEEA. The CDR3 has 13 amino acids. V was clipped by 1 base and J by 11 bases, with 14 bases between them. The full variable domain, with the rest looked up from reference TRBV11-3 and TRBJ1-1, is EAGVVQSPRYKIIEKKQPVAFWCNPISGHNTLYWYLQNLGQGPELLIRYENEEAVDDSQLPKDRFSAERLKGVDSTLKIQPAELGDSAVYLCASSLGSAGLAFFGQGTRLTVV.

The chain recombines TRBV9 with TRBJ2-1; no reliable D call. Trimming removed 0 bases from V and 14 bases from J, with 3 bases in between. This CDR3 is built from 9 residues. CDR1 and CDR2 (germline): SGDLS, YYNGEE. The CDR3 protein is CASSVEEFF. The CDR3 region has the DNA TGTGCCAGCAGCGTAGAAGAGTTCTTC.

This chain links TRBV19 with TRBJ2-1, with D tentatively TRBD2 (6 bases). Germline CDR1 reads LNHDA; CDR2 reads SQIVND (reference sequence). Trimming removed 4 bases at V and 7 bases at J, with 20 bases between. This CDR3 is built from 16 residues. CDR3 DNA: TGTGCCAGTAGTACAGATCCCCGAGGAGGGTGGAATGAGCAGTTCTTC. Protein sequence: CASSTDPRGGWNEQFF.

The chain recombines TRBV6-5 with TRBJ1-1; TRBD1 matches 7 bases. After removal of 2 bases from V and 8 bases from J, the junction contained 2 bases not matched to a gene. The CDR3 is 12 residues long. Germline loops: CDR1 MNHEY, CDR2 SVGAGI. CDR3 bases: TGTGCCAGCAGTTACGGGACAGCCGAAGCTTTCTTT. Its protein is CASSYGTAEAFF.